A single sample gave rise to the 27 T cell receptor beta chains below, sequenced in a study of T-cell memory formation after mild COVID-19. MiXCR, run by TCRdb on the 5' RACE reads, gives a single entry per CDR3 protein. The sample includes under 300,000 distinct CDR3 sequences, under 20% seen only once; the top ten take roughly 23%. The source material was PBMCs or a T cell subset sorted from them (not recorded which). All receptors derive from a man aged 18 to 29 who had mild COVID-19 (a few samples of this study predate the infection). Cell type and time point are not known.

At least ten counts were recorded for this clonotype. This rearrangement joins TRBV6-2 or TRBV6-3 to TRBJ2-7, with no clear D. The germline gives CDR1 MNHEY, CDR2 SVGEGT. V was trimmed by 0 bases and J by 7 bases, leaving 16 bases between them. The CDR3 extends over 15 amino acids. CDR3 sequence: CASSYSPADPQEQYF. CDR3 nucleotide sequence: TGTGCCAGCAGTTACTCTCCGGCCGACCCTCAGGAGCAGTACTTC.

V is TRBV5-6 and J is TRBJ2-5; 7 nucleotides agree with TRBD1. This CDR3 region has 13 residues. Germline V lookup: CDR1 SGHDT, CDR2 YYEEEE. Trimming removed 4 bases from V and 4 bases from J; junction bases left unmatched: 4. CDR3 loop: CASSNNRGETQYF. The CDR3 DNA reads TGTGCCAGCAGCAACAACAGGGGAGAGACCCAGTACTTC.

The chain is built from TRBV20-1 and TRBJ2-1; D gene ambiguous. Germline CDR1 and CDR2: DFQATT and SNEGSKA (reference sequence). CDR3 length: 12 amino acids. The V end lost 0 bases, the J end lost 10 bases, and 10 bases lay between the germline ends. The CDR3 DNA follows: TGCAGTGCTAGAGATATGAGGCTCGAGCAGTTCTTC. Translated: CSARDMRLEQFF.

This clonotype was recorded many times. The chain employs TRBV6-4 and TRBJ2-1; 8 nucleotides align to TRBD2. The J segment lost 2 bases and the V segment lost 0 bases, leaving 0 bases of the junction unmatched. The CDR3 is made up of 15 amino acids. The germline V gene has CDR1 MRHNA and CDR2 SNTAGT. CDR3 nucleotides: TGTGCCAGCAGTGACTCTAGCGGGGCCTACAATGAGCAGTTCTTC. Translated, it gives CASSDSSGAYNEQFF.

This clonotype was detected a few times. The chain is built from TRBV6-2 or TRBV6-3 and TRBJ2-1; the D is unclear. Germline V CDR1 and CDR2: MNHEY, SVGEGT. This CDR3 contains 12 residues. V dropped 0 bases and J dropped 6 bases, with 3 bases sitting between them. The CDR3 DNA is TGTGCCAGCAGTTACTCCCGCAATGAGCAGTTCTTC. This sequence encodes CASSYSRNEQFF.

This clonotype occurred a few times. This chain links TRBV18 with TRBJ1-6; 9 bases match TRBD1. Germline V gives CDR1 KGHSH, CDR2 LQKENI. Unmatched junction bases numbered 9, after V lost 6 bases and J lost 9 bases. This CDR3 contains 15 residues. The CDR3 protein is CASSPNRGQGSPLHF. CDR3 DNA: TGTGCCAGCTCCCCGAACAGGGGGCAGGGTTCACCCCTCCACTTT.

J is TRBJ2-5 and V is TRBV6-2 or TRBV6-3, with D unclear. V lost 7 bases, J lost 4 bases, and 10 bases lay in between. The CDR3 spans 12 residues. Germline V gene data show CDR1 as MNHEY and CDR2 as SVGEGT. The CDR3 DNA sequence: TGTGCCAGCAAGCCCCCAGGAGAGACCCAGTACTTC. Protein product: CASKPPGETQYF.

The chain carries TRBV5-1 and TRBJ1-1; 9 bases are shared with TRBD1. The J segment lost 0 bases and the V segment lost 4 bases, leaving 10 bases of the junction unmatched. This CDR3 has 17 residues. Germline V lookup: CDR1 SGHRS, CDR2 YFSETQ. The CDR3 nucleotides are TGCGCCAGCAGCCAAGACAGGGGGAAGTCCATGAACACTGAAGCTTTCTTT. It yields the protein CASSQDRGKSMNTEAFF. Full variable domain (rest looked up from reference TRBV5-1 and TRBJ1-1): KAGVTQTPRYLIKTRGQQVTLSCSPISGHRSVSWYQQTPGQGLQFLFEYFSETQRNKGNFPGRFSGRQFSNSRSEMNVSTLELGDSALYLCASSQDRGKSMNTEAFFGQGTRLTVV.

Only a few counts were recorded for this clonotype. The genes are TRBV11-2 and TRBJ2-2; TRBD2 agrees at 8 bases. The CDR3 is made up of 16 amino acids. Losses at the gene ends were 7 bases for V and 5 bases for J; bases not matched to a gene: 12. The V gene's germline CDR1 is SGHAT and CDR2 FQNNGV. The CDR3 here is CASTSRGAVGTGELFF. CDR3 bases: TGTGCCAGCACCTCGCGGGGGGCCGTCGGTACCGGGGAGCTGTTTTTT.

At least ten counts were recorded for this clonotype. The chain recombines TRBV5-1 with TRBJ2-3; D might be TRBD1 or TRBD2, each matching 6 bases. The CDR3 runs to 15 residues. CDR1 and CDR2 from the germline V gene are SGHRS and YFSETQ. The germline V and J ends were trimmed by 4 bases and 4 bases, with 16 bases remaining between them. Written as DNA, the CDR3 is TGCGCCAGCAGCCCTGGGGGGCCGGGGGCAGATACGCAGTATTTT. It is translated as CASSPGGPGADTQYF.

In this sample, this clonotype turned up many times. The chain recombines TRBV15 with TRBJ2-3; D is possibly TRBD2 (5 bases). CDR3 length: 14 residues. Germline V gene data show CDR1 as LNHNV and CDR2 as YYDKDF (reference sequence). V gave up 5 bases and J gave up 2 bases, with 11 bases separating them. CDR3 protein: CATSPGSPTDTQYF. CDR3 bases: TGTGCCACCAGCCCGGGATCCCCCACAGATACGCAGTATTTT.

This clonotype was detected only a few times. The chain combines TRBV5-1 with TRBJ2-3; D not resolved. The V gene's germline CDR1 is SGHRS and CDR2 YFSETQ. Trimming removed 4 bases at V and 0 bases at J, with 12 bases between. CDR3 length equals 15 residues. The CDR3 DNA follows: TGCGCCAGCAGCCCCACCCCTGAAAGCACAGATACGCAGTATTTT. It codes for CASSPTPESTDTQYF.

This chain joins TRBV10-3 and TRBJ1-1, with D tentatively TRBD1 (5 bases). V lost 0 bases and J lost 0, with 8 bases in between. The length of the CDR3 is 15 residues. Germline V gives CDR1 ENHRY, CDR2 SYGVKD. The CDR3 coding sequence is TGTGCCATCAGTGAGTCGGAGGGGATGAACACTGAAGCTTTCTTT. Amino acids: CAISESEGMNTEAFF.

This clonotype has just a few counts. CDR3: CSASTPGTGSHHEQFF. The CDR3 coding sequence is TGCAGTGCTAGCACTCCCGGGACAGGCTCGCATCATGAGCAGTTCTTC. This chain links TRBV20-1 with TRBJ2-1, with 8 bases identical to TRBD1. CDR1 is DFQATT and CDR2 is SNEGSKA in the germline V gene (reference sequence). V lost 3 bases, J lost 8 bases, and 15 bases stayed unmatched. This CDR3 is built from 16 residues.

J is TRBJ1-2 and V is TRBV10-3; 9 bases fit TRBD1. Looked up from germline, CDR1 is ENHRY and CDR2 is SYGVKD. This CDR3 is 14 amino acids long. V lost 6 bases and J lost 4; bases outside the gene matches: 6. The CDR3 spells CAISLDRGSYGYTF. The CDR3 region has the DNA TGTGCCATCAGCTTGGACAGGGGCTCCTATGGCTACACCTTC.

This clonotype was seen more than once but under ten times. The CDR3 nucleotides read TGCGCCAGCAGCTTTGTCCGGGACACCGCGAACACCGGGGAGCTGTTTTTT. Translation gives CASSFVRDTANTGELFF. The gene calls are TRBV5-1 and TRBJ2-2; maybe TRBD1 (6 bases). This CDR3 has 17 residues. The germline gives CDR1 SGHRS, CDR2 YFSETQ. The V end was cut by 2 bases, the J end by 0 bases, with 14 bases between.

In this sample, this clonotype turned up a few times. The V call is TRBV4-2, the J call TRBJ1-6; the D is unclear. The CDR3 sequence is 14 residues long. The V gene's germline CDR1 is LGHNA and CDR2 YNFKEQ. The V and J ends lost 0 bases and 16 bases respectively, with 16 bases between them. CDR3 in amino acids: CASSQDVGALSLHF. The DNA for the CDR3 is TGTGCCAGCAGCCAAGATGTCGGAGCTTTGTCTCTCCACTTT.

This chain links TRBV14 with TRBJ2-4; 11 bases are a match to TRBD1. The CDR3 runs to 15 residues. Trimming cost V 4 bases and J 3 bases; bases outside gene matches: 2. In germline, CDR1 is SGHDN, CDR2 FVKESK. The CDR3, as DNA: TGTGCCAGCAGCCCCGGGACAGGGGGCAAAAACATTCAGTACTTC. This codes for CASSPGTGGKNIQYF. Drawing the rest from reference TRBV14 and TRBJ2-4, the complete variable domain is EAGVTQFPSHSVIEKGQTVTLRCDPISGHDNLYWYRRVMGKEIKFLLHFVKESKQDESGMPNNRFLAERTGGTYSTLKVQPAELEDSGVYFCASSPGTGGKNIQYFGAGTRLSVL.

This clonotype was counted at least ten times. V is TRBV20-1 and J is TRBJ1-3; D remains unclear. The CDR3 is 14 residues long. Deletions cut 0 bases from V and 2 bases from J, with 8 bases between. CDR1 and CDR2 (germline): DFQATT, SNEGSKA (reference sequence). The CDR3 DNA sequence: TGCAGTGCTAGAGATCCCAGAGCTGGAAACACCATATATTTT. As protein: CSARDPRAGNTIYF.

The chain carries TRBV4-1 and TRBJ2-3; D is perhaps TRBD2 (7 bases). V gave up 7 bases and J gave up 6 bases, with 23 bases separating them. The CDR3 totals 16 residues. CDR1 is MGHRA and CDR2 is YSYEKL in the germline V gene. The CDR3 DNA is TGCGCCAGCACCCCCTCGGGGGAGGGGGGGGCGGATACGCAGTATTTT. Its protein product is CASTPSGEGGADTQYF.

The rearrangement links TRBV11-2 to TRBJ2-5; D not resolved. CDR1 is SGHAT, CDR2 FQNNGV, per germline. The germline V and J ends were trimmed by 2 bases and 2 bases, with 9 bases remaining between them. This CDR3 comprises 14 residues. CDR3 bases: TGTGCCAGCAGCTTATTGACGGTTCAAGAGACCCAGTACTTC. Its translation is CASSLLTVQETQYF. The full variable domain, completed using reference TRBV11-2 and TRBJ2-5, is EAGVAQSPRYKIIEKRQSVAFWCNPISGHATLYWYQQILGQGPKLLIQFQNNGVVDDSQLPKDRFSAERLKGVDSTLKIQPAKLEDSAVYLCASSLLTVQETQYFGPGTRLLVL.

The V call is TRBV18, the J call TRBJ2-1, with D possibly TRBD1 on 6 matching bases. This CDR3 contains 15 residues. Germline V gene lookup returns CDR1 KGHSH and CDR2 LQKENI. Trimming took 3 bases from V and 3 from J, leaving 12 bases between them. The CDR3 sequence is CASSPRRTVYNEQFF. Written as DNA, the CDR3 is TGTGCCAGCTCACCCCGTCGGACAGTCTACAATGAGCAGTTCTTC.

The CDR3 DNA sequence: TGTGCCACCAGTGATTTGGAAGGTCAGCCCCAGCATTTT. Its translation: CATSDLEGQPQHF. The genes are TRBV24-1 and TRBJ1-5; D unclear. This CDR3 has 13 amino acids. From germline, CDR1 is KGHDR and CDR2 SFDVKD. V lost 0 bases, J lost 6 bases, and 5 bases lay in between.

This clonotype was observed many times. The J gene is TRBJ1-5, the V gene TRBV20-1; 8 bases agree with TRBD1. The germline V gene has CDR1 DFQATT and CDR2 SNEGSKA (reference sequence). The ends lost 6 bases at V and 0 bases at J; junction bases unmatched: 7. The CDR3 is 15 amino acids. The CDR3 reads CSAKTGAYSNQPQHF. CDR3 DNA: TGCAGTGCCAAGACAGGGGCGTATAGCAATCAGCCCCAGCATTTT.

V and J are TRBV7-9 and TRBJ1-1; 10 nucleotides match TRBD1. The CDR3 has 17 amino acids. Losses at the gene ends were 5 bases for V and 2 bases for J; bases not matched to a gene: 11. Germline V gene data show CDR1 as SEHNR and CDR2 as FQNEAQ (reference sequence). The CDR3 reads CASSTLTGGLRNTEAFF. Here the CDR3 DNA reads TGTGCCAGCAGCACCTTGACAGGGGGCTTGAGAAACACTGAAGCTTTCTTT. Supplemented by reference TRBV7-9 and TRBJ1-1, the full variable domain reads DTGVSQNPRHKITKRGQNVTFRCDPISEHNRLYWYRQTLGQGPEFLTYFQNEAQLEKSRLLSDRFSAERPKGSFSTLEIQRTEQGDSAMYLCASSTLTGGLRNTEAFFGQGTRLTVV.

The gene calls are TRBV12-3 or TRBV12-4 and TRBJ2-1; unclear D gene. This CDR3 has 10 residues. V gave up 6 bases and J gave up 8 bases, with 5 bases separating them. CDR3 loop: CASRLDEQFF. The CDR3 coding sequence is TGTGCCAGCAGACTGGATGAGCAGTTCTTC.

This clonotype occurred a few times. This chain uses TRBV4-2 with TRBJ2-3; 10 nucleotides agree with TRBD1. V lost 3 bases to trimming and J lost 4 bases; unmatched junction nucleotides: 10. CDR3 length: 17 amino acids. Looked up from germline, CDR1 is LGHNA and CDR2 is YNFKEQ. CDR3 amino acids: CASSQDLTGGSPDTQYF. The CDR3 region has the DNA TGTGCCAGCAGCCAGGACCTGACAGGGGGCAGCCCAGATACGCAGTATTTT.